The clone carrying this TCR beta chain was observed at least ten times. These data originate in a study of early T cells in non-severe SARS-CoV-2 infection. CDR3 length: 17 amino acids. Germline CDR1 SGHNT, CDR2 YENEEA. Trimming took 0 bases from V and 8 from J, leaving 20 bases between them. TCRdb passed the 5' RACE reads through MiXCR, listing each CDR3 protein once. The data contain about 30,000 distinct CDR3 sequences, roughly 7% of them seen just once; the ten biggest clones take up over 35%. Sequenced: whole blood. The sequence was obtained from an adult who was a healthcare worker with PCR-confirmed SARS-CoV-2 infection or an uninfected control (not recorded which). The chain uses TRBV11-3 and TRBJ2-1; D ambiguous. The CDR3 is CASSLDYEEYRSHEQFF. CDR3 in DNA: TGTGCCAGCAGCTTAGATTACGAGGAGTACCGGTCCCATGAGCAGTTCTTC.